One and the same sample provided the 26 T cell receptor beta chains below, sequenced in a study of CD8+ T cells in alopecia areata. RNA, once extracted, was reverse transcribed into cDNA for use as the sequencing template. Measured with immunoSEQ multiplex PCR; TCRdb has only the in-frame clones, and not every one. The profile shows about 180,000 clones, roughly 65% of them singletons. This sample comprised CD4+ T cells sorted from blood, obtained at week 0. The receptors stem from a human donor with alopecia areata.

This chain links TRBV29-1 with TRBJ1-2; no reliable D call. The CDR3 spans 15 residues. The V end was cut by 0 bases, the J end by 2 bases, with 13 bases between. Germline V gives CDR1 SQVTM, CDR2 ANQGSEA. CDR3 in DNA: TGCAGCGTTGAAGATCCCTCCAGGCCAAACTATGGCTACACCTTC. Translated, it gives CSVEDPSRPNYGYTF.

This clone was seen just once. This chain uses TRBV25-1 with TRBJ2-7, with D possibly matching TRBD2 (5 bases). The CDR3 sequence is 12 residues long. V dropped 3 bases and J dropped 4 bases, with 7 bases sitting between them. Germline V gene lookup returns CDR1 MGHDK and CDR2 SYGVNS. CDR3 sequence: CASSESGYEQYF. DNA of the CDR3: TGTGCCAGCAGTGAGTCGGGGTACGAGCAGTACTTC.

The rearrangement joins TRBV4-3 to TRBJ2-3, with D unresolved. V gave up 5 bases and J gave up 6 bases, with 6 bases separating them. This CDR3 is built from 11 residues. Germline V gene data show CDR1 as LGHNA and CDR2 as YSLEER. The CDR3 is CASSDADTQYF. In nucleotides, the CDR3 is TGCGCCAGCAGCGATGCGGATACGCAGTATTTT.

This clone has a single count. The chain couples TRBV30 to TRBJ1-5, with D unclear. V was pared by 4 bases and J by 4 bases, with 11 bases between. This CDR3 comprises 13 residues. In germline, CDR1 is GTSNPN, CDR2 SVGIG (reference sequence). The CDR3 DNA is TGTGCCTGGAAGCCCCAGTGGAATCAGCCCCAGCATTTT. Translated: CAWKPQWNQPQHF.

CDR3 coding DNA: TGTGCCTGGAGTGTCGGGACAGCGAATTCACCCCTCCACTTT. Its protein is CAWSVGTANSPLHF. The chain recombines TRBV30 with TRBJ1-6; 7 bases align to TRBD1. This CDR3 is built from 14 residues. Germline CDR1 and CDR2: GTSNPN and SVGIG (reference sequence). V shed 0 bases and J 7 bases; nucleotides not matched to a gene: 3.

This clone showed up just a few times. This chain joins TRBV6-1 and TRBJ2-3, with D unclear. The germline V gene encodes CDR1 MNHNS and CDR2 SASEGT. The V end was cut by 5 bases, the J end by 4 bases, with 4 bases between. The CDR3 consists of 11 residues. In nucleotides, the CDR3 is TGTGCCAGCAGTTCCTCAGATACGCAGTATTTT. Protein: CASSSSDTQYF.

There are a few counts of this clone. The rearrangement joins TRBV9 to TRBJ2-4; D is unresolved. Germline V CDR1 and CDR2: SGDLS, YYNGEE. The ends were cut back, 0 bases at V and 2 bases at J, with 15 bases in the middle. The CDR3 extends over 17 amino acids. CDR3 in amino acids: CASSVVLVRAPKNIQYF. Written as DNA, the CDR3 is TGTGCCAGCAGCGTAGTGCTAGTAAGGGCGCCCAAAAACATTCAGTACTTC. Full variable domain (missing parts from reference TRBV9 and TRBJ2-4): DSGVTQTPKHLITATGQRVTLRCSPRSGDLSVYWYQQSLDQGLQFLIQYYNGEERAKGNILERFSAQQFPDLHSELNLSSLELGDSALYFCASSVVLVRAPKNIQYFGAGTRLSVL.

The chain is built from TRBV29-1 and TRBJ2-5; TRBD1 matches 11 bases. After removal of 7 bases from V and 5 bases from J, the junction contained 9 bases not matched to a gene. The CDR3 covers 14 residues. Germline-derived CDR1 and CDR2 are SQVTM and ANQGSEA. For the CDR3, the DNA is TGCAGCGCCTCCCGGACAGGGGGCGTGGAGACCCAGTACTTC. Protein: CSASRTGGVETQYF.

This chain connects TRBV10-3 to TRBJ1-2; TRBD1 agrees at 8 bases. The V and J ends lost 5 bases and 4 bases, in that order; junction bases with no gene match: 3. Looked up from germline, CDR1 is ENHRY and CDR2 is SYGVKD. The length of the CDR3 is 13 residues. This CDR3 is CAISTDRAYGYTF. DNA of the CDR3: TGTGCCATCAGTACGGACAGGGCCTATGGCTACACCTTC.

This chain joins TRBV14 and TRBJ2-7; the D is unclear. The CDR3 is 13 amino acids. The germline V and J ends were trimmed by 2 bases and 0 bases, with 5 bases remaining between them. The germline gives CDR1 SGHDN, CDR2 FVKESK. Here the CDR3 DNA reads TGTGCCAGCAGCCAATTGGACTCCTACGAGCAGTACTTC. It encodes CASSQLDSYEQYF.

The CDR3 DNA sequence: TGTGCCAGCAGTTACCAGGGCCCCCTCTACGAGCAGTACTTC. This codes for CASSYQGPLYEQYF. V and J are TRBV6-6 and TRBJ2-7; D possibly corresponds to TRBD1 (5 bases). The CDR3 totals 14 residues. V was clipped by 2 bases and J by 3 bases, with 11 bases between them. Germline loops: CDR1 MNHNY, CDR2 SVGAGI (reference sequence).

This clone was counted a few times. The CDR3 sequence is CASSGHRDRANTEAFF. In DNA form, the CDR3 reads TGCGCCAGCAGCGGACACCGGGACAGGGCGAACACTGAAGCTTTCTTT. This chain joins TRBV5-1 and TRBJ1-1, with 9 nucleotides matching TRBD1. This CDR3 has 16 residues. Germline CDR1 SGHRS, CDR2 YFSETQ. Germline trimming cut 4 bases from V and 1 base from J; bases unmatched to any gene: 8.

J is TRBJ2-4 and V is TRBV19; TRBD1 agrees at 9 bases. V lost 4 bases, J lost 9 bases, and 7 bases stayed unmatched. The CDR3 covers 14 residues. Germline V gene sequence: CDR1 LNHDA, CDR2 SQIVND (reference sequence). The CDR3 region is CASSTTGGGSIQYF. Here the CDR3 DNA reads TGTGCCAGTAGTACTACAGGGGGCGGGAGCATTCAGTACTTC.

This clone was counted only a few times. The chain has TRBV7-9 and TRBJ2-5, with D hard to call. Germline CDR1 and CDR2: SEHNR and FQNEAQ (reference sequence). V lost 5 bases to trimming and J lost 2 bases, with 3 bases between them. The CDR3 has 11 residues. CDR3 nucleotides: TGTGCCAGCAGCCCTCAAGAGACCCAGTACTTC. This gives the protein CASSPQETQYF.

V gene TRBV29-1 combines with J gene TRBJ2-1; D perhaps matches TRBD1 (5 bases). The V end was cut by 2 bases, the J end by 0 bases, with 11 bases between. The CDR3 consists of 15 residues. Germline loops: CDR1 SQVTM, CDR2 ANQGSEA. DNA for the CDR3: TGCAGCGTTGAAAGGGGTACGAGCTCCTACAATGAGCAGTTCTTC. Its protein is CSVERGTSSYNEQFF.

The chain links TRBV29-1 to TRBJ1-2, with a weak D call TRBD1 (6 bases). The germline V gene encodes CDR1 SQVTM and CDR2 ANQGSEA. The CDR3 is 15 residues long. V was cut by 2 bases and J by 4 bases, with 17 bases left in between. The CDR3 here is CSVERGQGPTYGYTF. CDR3 in DNA: TGCAGCGTTGAAAGGGGCCAGGGGCCCACCTATGGCTACACCTTC.

This clone was seen only a few times. Additional DNA sequences in this sample encode the identical CDR3. The chain combines TRBV29-1 with TRBJ1-1; the D is unclear. Germline values: CDR1 SQVTM, CDR2 ANQGSEA. This CDR3 is 13 amino acids long. Trimming cost V 1 base and J 0 bases, with 6 bases left between them. Here the CDR3 reads CSVEGLMNTEAFF. CDR3 in DNA: TGCAGCGTTGAAGGCCTGATGAACACTGAAGCTTTCTTT.

The rearrangement uses TRBV7-3 and TRBJ2-1, with TRBD1 matching over 9 bases. The CDR3 is made up of 16 amino acids. V lost 0 bases and J lost 3; bases outside the gene matches: 3. Germline V gives CDR1 SGHTA, CDR2 FQGTGA. CDR3 protein: CASSLTAGQGYNEQFF. The CDR3 nucleotides are TGTGCCAGCAGCTTAACTGCGGGACAGGGCTACAATGAGCAGTTCTTC.

The chain couples TRBV29-1 to TRBJ1-2; TRBD1 aligns across 9 bases. Germline CDR1 and CDR2: SQVTM and ANQGSEA. The CDR3 runs 13 residues. Trimming at V came to 7 bases and at J to 6 bases, leaving 9 bases not matched to a gene. The CDR3 DNA follows: TGCAGCGCCAGATACAGGGGGCTGGATGGCTACACCTTC. Its protein is CSARYRGLDGYTF.

Written as DNA, the CDR3 is TGTGCCAGCAGCTTCCGGTTCGGGGAGGGAGAGACCCAGTACTTC. It codes for CASSFRFGEGETQYF. V gene TRBV7-2 combines with J gene TRBJ2-5; 7 bases are a match to TRBD2. Trimming took 3 bases from V and 4 from J; bases not matched to a gene: 8. Germline V lookup: CDR1 SGHTA, CDR2 FQGNSA. The CDR3 totals 15 residues.

This clone has a count of ten or more. V gene TRBV2 combines with J gene TRBJ1-6, with a possible D match to TRBD1 (6 bases). Per germline, CDR1 SNHLY and CDR2 FYNNEI. With 5 bases removed from V and 8 bases from J, the gap between germline ends came to 13 bases. There are 14 residues in the CDR3. The DNA for the CDR3 is TGTGCCAGCAGTAAAAAGGACAGTCATTCACCCCTCCACTTT. This encodes CASSKKDSHSPLHF.

V usage is TRBV9 and J usage is TRBJ2-1; 7 bases fit TRBD2. Germline V gene sequence: CDR1 SGDLS, CDR2 YYNGEE. J lost 5 bases, V lost 2 bases, and 10 bases had no gene match. The CDR3 is made up of 16 amino acids. The CDR3 loop is CASSVRPGTINNEQFF. DNA for the CDR3: TGTGCCAGCAGCGTCAGACCCGGGACTATAAACAATGAGCAGTTCTTC. The complete variable domain, with remaining parts taken from reference TRBV9 and TRBJ2-1, reads DSGVTQTPKHLITATGQRVTLRCSPRSGDLSVYWYQQSLDQGLQFLIQYYNGEERAKGNILERFSAQQFPDLHSELNLSSLELGDSALYFCASSVRPGTINNEQFFGPGTRLTVL.

A few counts support this clone. V is TRBV5-6 and J is TRBJ2-7; TRBD2 agrees at 10 bases. Germline lookup yields CDR1 SGHDT and CDR2 YYEEEE. The ends lost 0 bases at V and 1 base at J; junction bases unmatched: 1. The CDR3 extends over 15 amino acids. CDR3 sequence: CASSLGLAGSYEQYF. In DNA, the CDR3 is TGTGCCAGCAGCTTGGGACTAGCGGGTTCCTACGAGCAGTACTTC.

This rearrangement joins TRBV30 to TRBJ2-1; 9 bases map to TRBD1. CDR3 length: 15 amino acids. Germline V gene data show CDR1 as GTSNPN and CDR2 as SVGIG (reference sequence). V dropped 6 bases and J dropped 7; count of bases not matched to a gene: 13. CDR3 sequence reads: CACQSDRGAGNEQFF. CDR3 nucleotide sequence: TGTGCCTGCCAATCGGACAGGGGTGCTGGGAATGAGCAGTTCTTC.

This clone showed up just once. This chain joins TRBV15 and TRBJ2-7, with 7 positions matching TRBD2. The length of the CDR3 is 15 residues. Germline V lookup: CDR1 LNHNV, CDR2 YYDKDF (reference sequence). After removal of 8 bases from V and 5 bases from J, the junction contained 15 bases not matched to a gene. The CDR3 loop reads CATRVAGELTNEQYF. The CDR3 DNA follows: TGTGCCACCCGCGTCGCGGGGGAGCTGACTAACGAGCAGTACTTC.

This clone has a single count. The chain employs TRBV6-1 and TRBJ2-4; D is unclear. CDR3 length: 14 amino acids. Trimming cost V 2 bases and J 8 bases, with 13 bases left between them. From germline, CDR1 is MNHNS and CDR2 SASEGT. The CDR3 DNA reads as TGTGCCAGCAGTGAACATCGGCCAACCGACATTCAGTACTTC. Residues: CASSEHRPTDIQYF.